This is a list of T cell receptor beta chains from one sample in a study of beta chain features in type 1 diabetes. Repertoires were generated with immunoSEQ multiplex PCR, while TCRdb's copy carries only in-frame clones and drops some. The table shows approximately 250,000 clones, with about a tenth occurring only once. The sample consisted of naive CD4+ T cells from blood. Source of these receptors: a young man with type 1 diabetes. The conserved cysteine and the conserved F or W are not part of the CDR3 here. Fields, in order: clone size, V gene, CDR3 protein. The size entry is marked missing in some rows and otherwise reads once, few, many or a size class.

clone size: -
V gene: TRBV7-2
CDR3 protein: ASSLGGIQY

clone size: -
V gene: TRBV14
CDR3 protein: ASSQGTSGEIDEQF

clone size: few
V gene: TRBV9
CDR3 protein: ASSVGDSSYEQY

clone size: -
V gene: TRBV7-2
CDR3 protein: ASSLRAQETQY

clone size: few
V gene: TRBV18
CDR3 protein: ASSPTGGSYEQY

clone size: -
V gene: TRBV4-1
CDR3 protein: ASSQVDLGWTGGTPNYGYT

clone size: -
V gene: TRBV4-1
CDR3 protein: ASSQFAGTRDTQY

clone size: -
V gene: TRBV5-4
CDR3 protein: ASSPGQGSSYNEQF

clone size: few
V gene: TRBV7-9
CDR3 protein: ASSLGTGIYEQY

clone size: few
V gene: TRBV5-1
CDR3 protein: ASSSGTAYTEAF

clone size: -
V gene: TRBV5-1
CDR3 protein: ASSLDVRSYEQY

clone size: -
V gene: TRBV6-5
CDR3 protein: ASSYSAQETQY

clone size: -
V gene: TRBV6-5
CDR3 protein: ASSSSPTGNTEAF

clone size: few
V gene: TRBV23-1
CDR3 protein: ASSPPHEQY

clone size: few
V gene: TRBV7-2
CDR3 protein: ASSLDREQY

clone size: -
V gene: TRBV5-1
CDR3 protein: ASSPDRIYGYT

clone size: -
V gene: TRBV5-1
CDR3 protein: ASSLRDSGETQY

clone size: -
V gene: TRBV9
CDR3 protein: ASSPMEGLFIQY

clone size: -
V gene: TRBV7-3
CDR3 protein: ASSLVGAGSYEQY

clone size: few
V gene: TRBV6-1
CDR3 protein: ASSRDRPQETQY

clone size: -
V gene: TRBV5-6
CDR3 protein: ASSLGTGSGYT

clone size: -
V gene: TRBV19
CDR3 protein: ATADRGTTEAF

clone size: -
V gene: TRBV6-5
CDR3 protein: ASSLDRRSGYT

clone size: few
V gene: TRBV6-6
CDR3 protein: ASSYRSSTDTQY

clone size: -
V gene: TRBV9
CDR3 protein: ASSLGGGKNEQY

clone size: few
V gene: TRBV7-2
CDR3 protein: ASSLSASGVSDTQY

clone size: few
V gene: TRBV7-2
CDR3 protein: ASSHDSPETQY

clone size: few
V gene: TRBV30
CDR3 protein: AWSPQGNTEAF

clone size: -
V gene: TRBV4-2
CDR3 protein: ASSQERQRANYGYT

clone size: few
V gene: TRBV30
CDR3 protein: AWSVMREQY

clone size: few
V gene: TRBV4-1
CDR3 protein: ASSPDFTNEQF

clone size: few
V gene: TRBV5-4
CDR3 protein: ASSLAGEGTQY

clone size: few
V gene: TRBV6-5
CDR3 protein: ASSYSQGRGAF

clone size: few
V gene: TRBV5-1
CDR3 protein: ASSLVADSNYGYT

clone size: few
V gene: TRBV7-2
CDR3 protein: ASSQRAGTEETQY

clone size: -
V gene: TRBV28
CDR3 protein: ASSLGQGFTEAF

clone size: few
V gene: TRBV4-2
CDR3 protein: ASSLFPAGRGEQY

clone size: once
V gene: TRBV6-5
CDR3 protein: ASSYGRNTEAF

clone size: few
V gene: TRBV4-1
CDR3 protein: ASSQEVGGLAVYEQF

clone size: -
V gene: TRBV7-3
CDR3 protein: ASSLVGTANTGELF

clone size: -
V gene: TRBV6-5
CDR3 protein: ASRLLLQGGGEQY

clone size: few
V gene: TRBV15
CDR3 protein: ATSRGASGSTDTQY

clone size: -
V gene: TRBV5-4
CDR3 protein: ASSLGHPNTGELF

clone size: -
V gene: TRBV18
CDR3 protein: ASSPTVNTEAF

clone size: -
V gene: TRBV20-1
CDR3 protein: RTRGPYGYT

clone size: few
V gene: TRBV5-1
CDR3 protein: ASSSGGSEETQY

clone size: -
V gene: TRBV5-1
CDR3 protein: ASSLEGVRNEQY

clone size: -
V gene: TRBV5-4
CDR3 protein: ASSLDFGGNSPLH

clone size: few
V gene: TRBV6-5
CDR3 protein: ASNRGLGTEAF

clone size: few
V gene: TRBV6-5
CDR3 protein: ASSYSGRNNQPQH

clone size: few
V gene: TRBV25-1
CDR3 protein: ASSDLSGGRDEQF

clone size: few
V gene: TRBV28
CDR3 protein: ASSLTGTGYNTDTQY

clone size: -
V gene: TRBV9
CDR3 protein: ASSGQGFDTEAF